The 5 T cell receptor beta chains below were found in one sample sequenced in a study of beta chain features in type 1 diabetes. Expressed TCRB transcripts were sequenced after all isolated RNA was converted to cDNA. Profiled with immunoSEQ multiplex PCR; TCRdb holds only in-frame clones, not every one. The table shows some 900,000 clones, with roughly 15% occurring only once. The source material was naive CD4+ T cells from blood. These receptors were obtained from a woman in her late teens or twenties in good health.

The chain is built from TRBV4-2 and TRBJ2-1, with D uncertain. The length of the CDR3 is 16 residues. The germline gives CDR1 LGHNA, CDR2 YNFKEQ. Trimming took off 1 base at V and 2 bases at J, with 12 bases between the two ends. The CDR3 region is CASSQASAFAYNEQFF. CDR3 coding DNA: TGTGCCAGCAGCCAAGCGTCCGCGTTTGCCTACAATGAGCAGTTCTTC.

In its sample, this clone was seen a few times. This rearrangement joins TRBV28 to TRBJ2-1; 8 bases match TRBD2. The germline CDR1 and CDR2 sequences are MDHEN and SYDVKM. Trimming removed 4 bases from V and 7 bases from J; junction bases left unmatched: 27. This CDR3 has 21 amino acids. The CDR3 DNA is TGTGCCAGCAGTTACAGGACTAGCAAAAGAATGAGCAGTTTCCACGGAAATGAGCAGTTCTTC. Residues: CASSYRTSKRMSSFHGNEQFF.

This clone was seen only a few times. J is TRBJ1-3 and V is TRBV6-5; D is unclear. This CDR3 comprises 15 residues. The germline CDR1 and CDR2 sequences are MNHEY and SVGAGI. The ends were cut back, 2 bases at V and 2 bases at J, with 10 bases in the middle. This CDR3 is CASSYGYQAGNTIYF. DNA of the CDR3: TGTGCCAGCAGTTACGGGTATCAGGCTGGAAACACCATATATTTT.

This clone was observed a few times. The chain joins TRBV18 to TRBJ1-2, with a possible D match to TRBD1 (5 bases). CDR3 length: 13 residues. Germline CDR1 KGHSH, CDR2 LQKENI. V lost 0 bases and J lost 8, with 10 bases in between. CDR3 amino acids: CASSPPGDLGYTF. The DNA for the CDR3 is TGTGCCAGCTCACCACCGGGGGATTTAGGCTACACCTTC.

The chain couples TRBV5-6 to TRBJ2-3; D remains unclear. CDR3 length: 16 residues. Trimming took 6 bases from V and 0 from J, leaving 17 bases between them. CDR1 and CDR2 from the germline V gene are SGHDT and YYEEEE. The CDR3 is CASNRPAATSTDTQYF. The CDR3, as DNA: TGTGCCAGCAACCGACCGGCAGCCACAAGCACAGATACGCAGTATTTT.